The TCR beta chain described here comes from a study of beta chain features in type 1 diabetes. Study information: The samples had 85 million to 130 million sorted cells examined in all. Overall study findings and caveats: Shorter TCRB CDR3s, moderately but significantly so, marked every one of the four CD4+ subsets in Type 1 diabetes patients. Still unanswered here is whether HLA type influences TCRB rearrangement.

This clone was seen a few times. Its target is unknown. This CDR3 spans 11 amino acids. Germline V lookup: CDR1 SEHNR, CDR2 FQNEAQ (reference sequence). Trimming took 5 bases from V and 7 from J, leaving 8 bases between them. Expressed TCRB transcripts were sequenced, since all the RNA that had been isolated was reverse transcribed. Read counts averaged about 3.57 million for samples of naive, central memory and regulatory T cells. Some clones are missing from TCRdb's copy, which holds only in-frame ones; the method was immunoSEQ multiplex PCR. The table records under 300,000 clones, roughly 13% of them present only once. CD4+ naive, central memory, regulatory and stem cell-like memory cells were sorted via CD45RO/CCR7/CD25/CD127/CD95/CD27.

The genes are TRBV7-9 and TRBJ1-2, with unresolved D. Sequenced material: naive CD4+ T cells from blood. The TCR originated in a man aged 25-45 years with type 1 diabetes. The CDR3 is CASSGEAGYTF. The DNA for the CDR3 is TGTGCCAGCAGCGGAGAGGCTGGCTACACCTTC.